Presented here are 17 T cell receptor beta chains from one specimen sequenced in a study of blood T cell repertoires in COVID-19. Here immunoSEQ multiplex PCR was the method, and the copy in TCRdb shows in-frame clones only, minus some. The data hold about 200,000 clones, with 87% observed a single time. Sequencing was done on a sample of peripheral blood. The source is a man in his sixties with active or convalescent COVID-19.

The chain couples TRBV11-2 to TRBJ1-2; 8 nucleotides agree with TRBD1. The CDR3 runs to 12 residues. J was trimmed by 5 bases and V by 5 bases; bases with no gene match: 1. Germline CDR1 reads SGHAT; CDR2 reads FQNNGV. CDR3 residues: CASSRDRYGYTF. As DNA, the CDR3 is TGTGCCAGCAGCCGGGACAGGTATGGCTACACCTTC.

This clone was picked up a small number of times. V usage is TRBV7-9 and J usage is TRBJ2-1, with a possible D match to TRBD1 (7 bases). CDR1 is SEHNR, CDR2 FQNEAQ, per germline (reference sequence). CDR3 size: 17 residues. The V gene lost 4 bases and the J gene lost 6 bases, with 22 bases spanning the gap. The CDR3 DNA sequence: TGTGCCAGCAGCTCAAACCAGGGGGGAACCCATTCCAATGAGCAGTTCTTC. This codes for CASSSNQGGTHSNEQFF.

The rearrangement links TRBV10-2 to TRBJ2-2, with 12 bases matching TRBD2. CDR3 length equals 16 residues. Germline V gene lookup returns CDR1 WSHSY and CDR2 SAAADI. V trimming: 6 bases; J trimming: 6 bases; junction bases outside the gene matches: 8. CDR3 nucleotides: TGCGCCAGCAGCGTAACTAGCGGGGGGCTGGCCGGGGAGCTGTTTTTT. The encoded protein is CASSVTSGGLAGELFF.

Comment on this clone: At one of its ends the junction is not consistent with the germline gene, which may arise from a read error. The chain carries TRBV2 and TRBJ2-2; maybe TRBD2 (5 bases). Germline V gives CDR1 SNHLY, CDR2 FYNNEI. The CDR3 spans 15 residues. The CDR3 DNA reads as TGTGCCAGCAGTCCCTTAACCACGAACACCGGGGAGCCGTTTTTT. Protein product: CASSPLTTNTGEPFF.

This clone was detected once. V is TRBV5-1 and J is TRBJ2-3, with 8 bases matching TRBD2. Trimming removed 5 bases from V and 2 bases from J; junction bases left unmatched: 7. This CDR3 comprises 15 residues. Germline CDR1 is SGHRS and CDR2 is YFSETQ. This chain's CDR3 is CASRLSGGYTDTQYF. CDR3 DNA sequence: TGCGCCAGCAGGCTGAGCGGGGGTTACACAGATACGCAGTATTTT. The variable domain in full, with the rest retrieved from reference TRBV5-1 and TRBJ2-3, is KAGVTQTPRYLIKTRGQQVTLSCSPISGHRSVSWYQQTPGQGLQFLFEYFSETQRNKGNFPGRFSGRQFSNSRSEMNVSTLELGDSALYLCASRLSGGYTDTQYFGPGTRLTVL.

This chain uses TRBV6-5 with TRBJ2-7; D may be TRBD1 (7 bases). CDR1 and CDR2 (germline): MNHEY, SVGAGI. The CDR3 consists of 13 residues. V was cut by 8 bases and J by 0 bases, with 11 bases left in between. Here the CDR3 reads CASQGGSSYEQYF. The CDR3 bases are TGTGCCAGCCAGGGGGGAAGCTCCTACGAGCAGTACTTC.

The table lists this clone with many counts. The chain couples TRBV6-5 to TRBJ2-3; 10 bases map to TRBD2. Germline CDR1 MNHEY, CDR2 SVGAGI. J lost 5 bases, V lost 7 bases, and 9 bases had no gene match. This CDR3 has 15 amino acids. This chain's CDR3 is CASNLAGGRGDTQYF. The DNA for the CDR3 is TGTGCCAGCAACTTAGCGGGGGGCCGTGGAGATACGCAGTATTTT.

The chain is built from TRBV6-5 and TRBJ2-5, with a weak D call TRBD1 (5 bases). CDR1 MNHEY and CDR2 SVGAGI come from the germline V gene. With 5 bases removed from V and 2 bases from J, the gap between germline ends came to 9 bases. The CDR3 is 13 residues long. CDR3 nucleotides: TGTGCCAGCAGTAACCGACAGCAAGAGACCCAGTACTTC. Translated, it gives CASSNRQQETQYF.

This rearrangement joins TRBV18 to TRBJ2-3, with D perhaps TRBD1 (6 bases). The CDR3 runs to 16 residues. Deletions cut 3 bases from V and 2 bases from J, with 15 bases between. The germline gives CDR1 KGHSH, CDR2 LQKENI. CDR3 coding DNA: TGTGCCAGCTCACCCTCCGGACAGACTTACACAGATACGCAGTATTTT. Its translation is CASSPSGQTYTDTQYF.

This sequence joins TRBV18 and TRBJ2-7; TRBD1 matches 11 bases. Germline loops: CDR1 KGHSH, CDR2 LQKENI. V lost 3 bases to trimming and J lost 5 bases; unmatched junction nucleotides: 9. The CDR3 has 16 residues. As DNA, the CDR3 is TGTGCCAGCTCACCCAACGTGGGGACAGGGGGAAACGAGCAGTACTTC. Amino acid sequence: CASSPNVGTGGNEQYF.

V gene TRBV7-2 combines with J gene TRBJ1-6; D gene unclear. Trimming pared 5 bases from V and 8 bases from J, leaving 13 bases between. CDR1 and CDR2 from the germline V gene are SGHTA and FQGNSA. This CDR3 comprises 14 residues. DNA for the CDR3: TGTGCCAGCAGCCGTGGCGGGATTGATTCACCCCTCCACTTT. It encodes CASSRGGIDSPLHF.

This clone has just one count. The V and J genes are TRBV9 and TRBJ2-3; D unclear. Trimming took 4 bases from V and 0 from J, leaving 6 bases between them. CDR1 and CDR2 (germline): SGDLS, YYNGEE. CDR3 length: 13 residues. The CDR3 DNA reads TGTGCCAGCAGCCCTACCAGCACAGATACGCAGTATTTT. It is translated as CASSPTSTDTQYF. The complete variable domain, with remaining parts taken from reference TRBV9 and TRBJ2-3, reads DSGVTQTPKHLITATGQRVTLRCSPRSGDLSVYWYQQSLDQGLQFLIQYYNGEERAKGNILERFSAQQFPDLHSELNLSSLELGDSALYFCASSPTSTDTQYFGPGTRLTVL.

The V and J genes are TRBV2 and TRBJ2-7, with 7 bases identical to TRBD1. Unmatched junction bases numbered 10, after V lost 8 bases and J lost 6 bases. CDR1 SNHLY and CDR2 FYNNEI come from the germline V gene. There are 13 residues in the CDR3. CDR3 nucleotide sequence: TGTGCCAGCTCTAGAGACAGGGCGCGCGAGCAGTACTTC. Translating it yields CASSRDRAREQYF.

The genes are TRBV27 and TRBJ1-3, with a tentative D call TRBD1 (6 bases). The CDR3 runs 15 residues. Germline V gene data show CDR1 as MNHEY and CDR2 as SMNVEV (reference sequence). The V and J ends lost 2 bases and 2 bases respectively, with 10 bases between them. For the CDR3, the DNA is TGTGCCAGCAGTTTACGCGGGGGCGCTGGAAACACCATATATTTT. Translation gives CASSLRGGAGNTIYF.

The chain uses TRBV5-6 and TRBJ1-2; TRBD1 agrees at 12 bases. The trim removed 4 bases at V and 4 bases at J, leaving 11 bases unmatched. CDR1 is SGHDT, CDR2 YYEEEE, per germline. The CDR3 loop spans 17 amino acids. CDR3 sequence reads: CASSVGTGGIPRYGYTF. The CDR3 DNA follows: TGTGCCAGCAGCGTAGGGACAGGGGGCATCCCCCGCTATGGCTACACCTTC.

The chain carries TRBV10-2 and TRBJ1-1; D not resolved. Trimming stripped 3 bases from V and 5 bases from J, with 7 bases between. The CDR3 has 12 residues. Germline CDR1 WSHSY, CDR2 SAAADI. The CDR3 nucleotides are TGCGCCAGCAGTGACCCAGATACTGAAGCTTTCTTT. It specifies CASSDPDTEAFF.

The chain joins TRBV7-8 to TRBJ1-1; unclear D gene. CDR3 length: 14 amino acids. From germline, CDR1 is SGHVS and CDR2 FQNEAQ. V dropped 5 bases and J dropped 4 bases, with 14 bases sitting between them. The chain's CDR3 is CASSQGSGITEAFF. CDR3 coding DNA: TGTGCCAGCAGCCAAGGATCGGGGATCACTGAAGCTTTCTTT.